The 25 T cell receptor beta chains below all came from one sample that was sequenced in a study of Ad26.COV2.S vaccination and SARS-CoV-2 variants. The repertoire was sequenced with immunoSEQ multiplex PCR; TCRdb's copy has only in-frame clones and lacks some. The sample holds over 450,000 clones, around 89% seen once. Treatment here: approximately 18 received Ad26.COV2.S at low or high dose, single or two shots; 5 received placebo; per-sample allocation not given. Samples came from day 63 after the first vaccine or placebo injection. The sample in question was peripheral blood, obtained in a trial of Ad26.COV2.S vaccine versus placebo. Every receptor here comes from a person between 18 and 65 years old who received the Ad26.COV2.S COVID-19 vaccine or a placebo.

In the case of this clone: The same CDR3 also results from other DNA sequences found in this sample. This chain uses TRBV18 with TRBJ1-2; unclear D gene. Trimming left V 0 bases short and J 4 bases short, with 9 bases between. The CDR3 loop spans 14 amino acids. Germline CDR1 reads KGHSH; CDR2 reads LQKENI. CDR3 sequence: CASSPPGLVYGYTF. CDR3 DNA sequence: TGTGCCAGCTCACCACCAGGGCTGGTCTATGGCTACACCTTC.

The J gene is TRBJ2-3, the V gene TRBV7-2; no firm D call. The CDR3 consists of 13 residues. Per the germline V gene, CDR1 is SGHTA and CDR2 is FQGNSA. V was clipped by 3 bases and J by 2 bases, with 6 bases between them. The CDR3 DNA reads TGTGCCAGCAGCTTCAGTCCCACAGATACGCAGTATTTT. It codes for CASSFSPTDTQYF.

This sequence joins TRBV12-3 or TRBV12-4 and TRBJ1-2; 9 positions match TRBD1. J gave up 7 bases and V 7 bases, and 7 bases lay outside the gene matches. CDR3 size: 13 residues. The DNA of the CDR3 is TGTGCCAGCATCCGGACAGGGGATCGTGGCTACACCTTC. This encodes CASIRTGDRGYTF.

Regarding this clone: The junction departs from germline at one end; a sequencing error may be responsible. The CDR3, as DNA: TGTGCCAGCAGCGAAGAGACAGGGGGAAAGGTTCAGCCCCAGCATTTT. This codes for CASSEETGGKVQPQHF. The chain employs TRBV4-2 and TRBJ1-5, with TRBD1 matching over 9 bases. CDR1 and CDR2 (germline): LGHNA, YNFKEQ. This CDR3 is built from 16 residues.

The chain uses TRBV20-1 and TRBJ1-5, with 7 bases aligning to TRBD1. Trimming removed 3 bases from V and 4 bases from J; junction bases left unmatched: 6. The V gene's germline CDR1 is DFQATT and CDR2 SNEGSKA (reference sequence). The CDR3 totals 14 residues. The CDR3 DNA sequence: TGCAGTGCTAGTGAGGACAGGTTGAATCAGCCCCAGCATTTT. This codes for CSASEDRLNQPQHF.

The chain combines TRBV6-6 with TRBJ1-1; D may be TRBD1 (6 bases). Trimming removed 5 bases at V and 2 bases at J, with 12 bases between. The CDR3 spans 14 residues. Looked up from germline, CDR1 is MNHNY and CDR2 is SVGAGI (reference sequence). The CDR3 spells CASSPGTPNTEAFF. The CDR3 nucleotides are TGTGCCAGCAGTCCCGGGACACCTAACACTGAAGCTTTCTTT.

The chain is built from TRBV5-4 and TRBJ2-5; 8 bases align to TRBD2. This CDR3 comprises 17 residues. V lost 4 bases to trimming and J lost 1 base; unmatched junction nucleotides: 12. Germline V lookup: CDR1 SGHNT, CDR2 YYREEE (reference sequence). The CDR3 nucleotides are TGTGCCAGCAGCCACCAAAAGCGGGGGCTCTTCCAAGAGACCCAGTACTTC. This codes for CASSHQKRGLFQETQYF.

The chain links TRBV15 to TRBJ1-1, with D perhaps matching TRBD1 (5 bases). This CDR3 contains 15 residues. V lost 8 bases to trimming and J lost 9 bases, with 25 bases between them. CDR1 and CDR2 (germline): LNHNV, YYDKDF (reference sequence). CDR3 amino acids: CATSGSGRDRLQAFF. The CDR3 region has the DNA TGTGCCACCTCGGGGTCGGGCAGGGATAGACTTCAAGCTTTCTTT.

The chain combines TRBV19 with TRBJ2-5, with TRBD1 identical over 7 bases. V lost 6 bases, J lost 2 bases, and 3 bases stayed unmatched. The germline V gene encodes CDR1 LNHDA and CDR2 SQIVND (reference sequence). CDR3 length: 13 residues. CDR3 protein: CASSRQGQETQYF. DNA for the CDR3: TGTGCCAGTAGCCGACAGGGACAAGAGACCCAGTACTTC.

The V call is TRBV9, the J call TRBJ2-5; TRBD1 is a possible D gene (6 bases). The V gene lost 0 bases and the J gene lost 2 bases, with 11 bases spanning the gap. The V gene's germline CDR1 is SGDLS and CDR2 YYNGEE. The CDR3 extends over 15 amino acids. This CDR3 reads CASSVAGQSQETQYF. DNA for the CDR3: TGTGCCAGCAGCGTAGCGGGACAATCTCAAGAGACCCAGTACTTC.

The chain uses TRBV28 and TRBJ1-1; TRBD1 matches at 8 bases. Germline CDR1 is MDHEN and CDR2 is SYDVKM. The CDR3 extends over 15 amino acids. After removal of 6 bases from V and 4 bases from J, the junction contained 10 bases not matched to a gene. The CDR3 loop is CASSPAGGASTEAFF. The CDR3 nucleotides are TGTGCCAGCAGCCCCGCAGGGGGCGCGAGCACTGAAGCTTTCTTT. Full variable domain (rest looked up from reference TRBV28 and TRBJ1-1): DVKVTQSSRYLVKRTGEKVFLECVQDMDHENMFWYRQDPGLGLRLIYFSYDVKMKEKGDIPEGYSVSREKKERFSLILESASTNQTSMYLCASSPAGGASTEAFFGQGTRLTVV.

The chain combines TRBV5-1 with TRBJ2-3; the D gene is possibly TRBD1 (5 bases). The germline V gene encodes CDR1 SGHRS and CDR2 YFSETQ. The CDR3 runs to 15 residues. V dropped 7 bases and J dropped 3 bases, with 18 bases sitting between them. The CDR3 protein is CASASLRGETDTQYF. As DNA, the CDR3 is TGCGCCAGCGCGTCGCTAAGGGGCGAAACAGATACGCAGTATTTT.

This rearrangement joins TRBV29-1 to TRBJ2-3; TRBD1 might be the D (5 bases). Germline V gene sequence: CDR1 SQVTM, CDR2 ANQGSEA. Trimming stripped 3 bases from V and 2 bases from J, with 12 bases between. The CDR3 is 14 residues long. The CDR3 sequence: CSVESQGNTDTQYF. CDR3 coding DNA: TGCAGCGTTGAGAGTCAGGGAAACACAGATACGCAGTATTTT.

CDR3 nucleotide sequence: TGTGCCATCAGTGATGGGGGTAACAAAGTGAACACTGAAGCTTTCTTT. It codes for CAISDGGNKVNTEAFF. The chain uses TRBV10-3 and TRBJ1-1; possible D gene TRBD1, 5 bases. Trimming cost V 3 bases and J 0 bases, with 14 bases left between them. Germline V CDR1 and CDR2: ENHRY, SYGVKD. The CDR3 contains 16 residues.

This chain links TRBV3-1 (or the pseudogene TRBV3-2) with TRBJ2-3; the D gene is possibly TRBD1 (5 bases). The length of the CDR3 is 13 residues. Germline V lookup: CDR1 LGHDT, CDR2 YNNKEL (reference sequence). V shed 3 bases and J shed 4 bases, with 8 bases lying between them. The CDR3 loop is CASSHQGADTQYF. The CDR3 DNA is TGTGCCAGCAGCCACCAGGGCGCAGATACGCAGTATTTT.

The table lists this clone with a count of one. The chain couples TRBV27 to TRBJ2-7; D possibly matches TRBD1 or TRBD2 (6 bases each). The CDR3 totals 12 residues. Per germline, CDR1 MNHEY and CDR2 SMNVEV (reference sequence). V was shortened by 6 bases and J by 5 bases, with 11 bases between the two germline ends. The CDR3 region is CASRRGVNEQYF. The DNA for the CDR3 is TGTGCCAGCAGGAGGGGGGTCAACGAGCAGTACTTC.

The chain is built from TRBV6-5 and TRBJ1-4; D call uncertain. V shed 6 bases and J shed 10 bases, with 12 bases lying between them. Germline lookup yields CDR1 MNHEY and CDR2 SVGAGI. The CDR3 is 12 amino acids. The CDR3 DNA reads TGTGCCAGCAGACAAGTTAGTGGAAAACTGTTTTTT. Protein: CASRQVSGKLFF.

The V call is TRBV7-3, the J call TRBJ2-1; perhaps TRBD2 as D (6 bases). V lost 1 base and J 6 bases, leaving 16 bases between the germline ends. The germline CDR1 and CDR2 sequences are SGHTA and FQGTGA. CDR3 length: 16 residues. The CDR3 nucleotides read TGTGCCAGCAGCTTAAGACGGACTAAGAACGCCAATGAGCAGTTCTTC. Amino acids: CASSLRRTKNANEQFF.

The rearrangement links TRBV28 to TRBJ2-7; TRBD1 is a possible D gene (6 bases). V lost 6 bases and J 1 base, leaving 10 bases between the germline ends. Germline V CDR1 and CDR2: MDHEN, SYDVKM. This CDR3 is built from 13 residues. The CDR3 DNA follows: TGTGCCAGCAGGACGGACAGTTCCTACGAGCAGTACTTC. Protein: CASRTDSSYEQYF.

This rearrangement joins TRBV21-1 to TRBJ2-1; no check of the table's D call, TRBD2, against the DNA was made. TRBV21-1 is designated a pseudogene. The CDR3 sequence is 16 residues long. As DNA, the CDR3 is TGTGCCAGCAGCAAAGCGCTTTTGGCGGGACGAGGGGAGCAGTTCTTC. Its translation: CASSKALLAGRGEQFF.

V is TRBV13 and J is TRBJ1-1; a weak D match, TRBD1 (5 bases). V shed 1 base and J shed 2 bases, with 11 bases lying between them. Per the germline V gene, CDR1 is PRHDT and CDR2 is FYEKMQ (reference sequence). This CDR3 has 15 amino acids. The CDR3 region is CASSLVEGLNTEAFF. DNA for the CDR3: TGTGCCAGCAGCTTAGTGGAGGGGTTAAACACTGAAGCTTTCTTT.

The chain has TRBV10-3 and TRBJ2-1; 7 nucleotides match TRBD2. V shed 6 bases and J 0 bases; nucleotides not matched to a gene: 8. This CDR3 comprises 16 residues. Germline-derived CDR1 and CDR2 are ENHRY and SYGVKD. CDR3 nucleotide sequence: TGTGCCATCAGCCCGGGACTACCTAGCTCCTACAATGAGCAGTTCTTC. Its protein is CAISPGLPSSYNEQFF.

The rearrangement links TRBV5-4 to TRBJ1-6, with D perhaps matching TRBD1 (6 bases). Germline loops: CDR1 SGHNT, CDR2 YYREEE (reference sequence). Trimming left V 3 bases short and J 5 bases short, with 15 bases between. The CDR3 is 16 residues long. The CDR3 spells CASSWEGQFNNSPLHF. The CDR3 nucleotides are TGTGCCAGCAGCTGGGAAGGACAGTTCAATAATTCACCCCTCCACTTT.

With respect to this clone: One end of the junction is discordant with germline, which a read error may explain. The genes are TRBV27 and TRBJ2-2; D might be TRBD2 (5 bases). CDR3 length: 14 residues. Per germline, CDR1 MNHEY and CDR2 SMNVEV (reference sequence). The CDR3 nucleotides are TGTGCCAGCAGTCTGACCGCTTTAACCGGGAAGCTGTTTTTT. Residues: CASSLTALTGKLFF.

This clone came up a few times. The V gene is TRBV6-5, the J gene TRBJ1-6, with D unresolved. The V gene's germline CDR1 is MNHEY and CDR2 SVGAGI. Trimming took off 7 bases at V and 8 bases at J, with 15 bases between the two ends. CDR3 size: 14 residues. CDR3 in DNA: TGTGCCAGCATCCTAAGGAAGAGGGATTCACCCCTCCACTTT. This codes for CASILRKRDSPLHF.